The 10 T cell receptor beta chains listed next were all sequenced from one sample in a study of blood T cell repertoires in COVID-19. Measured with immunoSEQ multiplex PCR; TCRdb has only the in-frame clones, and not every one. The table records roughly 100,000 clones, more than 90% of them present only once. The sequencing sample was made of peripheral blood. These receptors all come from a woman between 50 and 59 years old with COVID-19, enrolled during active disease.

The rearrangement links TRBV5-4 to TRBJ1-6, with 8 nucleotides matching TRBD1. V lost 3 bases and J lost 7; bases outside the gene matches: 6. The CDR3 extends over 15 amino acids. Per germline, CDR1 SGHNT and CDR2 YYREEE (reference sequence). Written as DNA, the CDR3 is TGTGCCAGCAGCTCCTCAGGGGGCGGCAATTCACCCCTCCACTTT. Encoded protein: CASSSSGGGNSPLHF.

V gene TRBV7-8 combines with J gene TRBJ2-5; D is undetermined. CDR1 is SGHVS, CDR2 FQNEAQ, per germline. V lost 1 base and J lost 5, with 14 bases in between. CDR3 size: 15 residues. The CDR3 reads CASSLVSPPGETQYF. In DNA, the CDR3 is TGTGCCAGCAGCTTAGTATCGCCCCCCGGGGAGACCCAGTACTTC. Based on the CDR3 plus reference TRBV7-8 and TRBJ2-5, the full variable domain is GAGVSQSPRYKVAKRGQDVALRCDPISGHVSLFWYQQALGQGPEFLTYFQNEAQLDKSGLPSDRFFAERPEGSVSTLKIQRTQQEDSAVYLCASSLVSPPGETQYFGPGTRLLVL.

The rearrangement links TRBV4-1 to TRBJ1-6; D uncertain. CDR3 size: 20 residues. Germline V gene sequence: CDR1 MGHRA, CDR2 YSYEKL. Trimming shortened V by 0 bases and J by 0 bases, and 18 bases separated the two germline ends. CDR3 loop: CASSQDWLGRPSSYNSPLHF. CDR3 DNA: TGCGCCAGCAGCCAAGATTGGTTGGGCAGGCCGAGCTCCTATAATTCACCCCTCCACTTT.

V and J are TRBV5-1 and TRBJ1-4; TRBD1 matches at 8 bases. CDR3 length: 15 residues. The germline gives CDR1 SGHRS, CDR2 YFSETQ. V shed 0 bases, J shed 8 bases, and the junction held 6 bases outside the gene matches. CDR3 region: CASSLEGTGGEKLFF. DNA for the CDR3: TGCGCCAGCAGCTTGGAAGGGACAGGTGGGGAAAAACTGTTTTTT.

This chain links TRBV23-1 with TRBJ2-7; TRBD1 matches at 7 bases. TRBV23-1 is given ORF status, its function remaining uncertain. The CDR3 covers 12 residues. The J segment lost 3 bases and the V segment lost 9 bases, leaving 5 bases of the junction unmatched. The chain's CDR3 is CARTQGDYEQYV. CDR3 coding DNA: TGCGCCAGAACCCAGGGGGACTACGAGCAGTACGTC.

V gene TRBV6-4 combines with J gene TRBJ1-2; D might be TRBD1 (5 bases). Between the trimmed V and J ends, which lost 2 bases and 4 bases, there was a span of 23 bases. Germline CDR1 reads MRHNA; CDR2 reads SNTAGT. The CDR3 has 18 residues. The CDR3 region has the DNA TGTGCCAGCAGTGACCTCGCCGGGCAGGGAAGAAACGGCTATGGCTACACCTTC. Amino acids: CASSDLAGQGRNGYGYTF.

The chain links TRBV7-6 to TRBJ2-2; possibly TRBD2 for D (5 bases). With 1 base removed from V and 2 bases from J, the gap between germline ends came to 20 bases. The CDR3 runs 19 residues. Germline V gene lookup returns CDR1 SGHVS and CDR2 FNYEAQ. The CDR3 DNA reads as TGTGCCAGCAGCTTAGAAACAGCGGAATCCGCTTTTAACACCGGGGAGCTGTTTTTT. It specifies CASSLETAESAFNTGELFF. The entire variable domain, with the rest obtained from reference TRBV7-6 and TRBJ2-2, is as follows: GAGVSQSPRYKVTKRGQDVALRCDPISGHVSLYWYRQALGQGPEFLTYFNYEAQQDKSGLPNDRFSAERPEGSISTLTIQRTEQRDSAMYRCASSLETAESAFNTGELFFGEGSRLTVL.

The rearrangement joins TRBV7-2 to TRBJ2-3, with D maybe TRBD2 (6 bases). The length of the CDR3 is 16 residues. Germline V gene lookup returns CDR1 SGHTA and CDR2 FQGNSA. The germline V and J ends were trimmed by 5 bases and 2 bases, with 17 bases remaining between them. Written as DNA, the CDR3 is TGTGCCAGCAGCGCCTCCCGCCGGGAGAACACAGATACGCAGTATTTT. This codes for CASSASRRENTDTQYF.

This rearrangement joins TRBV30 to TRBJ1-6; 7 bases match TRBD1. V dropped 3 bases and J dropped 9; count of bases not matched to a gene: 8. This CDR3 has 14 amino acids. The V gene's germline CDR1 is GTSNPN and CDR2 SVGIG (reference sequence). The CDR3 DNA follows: TGTGCCTGGAGGGTTAGACAGGGAGGTTCACCCCTCCACTTT. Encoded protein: CAWRVRQGGSPLHF.

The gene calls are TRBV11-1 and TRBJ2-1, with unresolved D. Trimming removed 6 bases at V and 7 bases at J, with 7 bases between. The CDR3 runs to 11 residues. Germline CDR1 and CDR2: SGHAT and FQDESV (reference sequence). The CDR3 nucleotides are TGTGCCAGCAGTTCCCAGAATGAGCAGTTCTTC. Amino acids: CASSSQNEQFF.